Described below is a single T cell receptor (beta chain) sequence and its context. TCRdb keeps only in-frame clones here, not all; method: immunoSEQ multiplex PCR. The table has over 40,000 clones, around 81% seen once; the top ten hold about 2.5%. The CDR3 runs 14 residues. The germline gives CDR1 SGHNT, CDR2 YENEEA. V was clipped by 0 bases and J by 9 bases, with 12 bases between them. This sample stems from a study of OX40 agonist ivuxolimab in advanced cancers. Study-level background: With a range of roughly 20 to 90, age averaged about 58 years, and nearly 85% were male. Partial responses were achieved by three patients: one hepatocellular carcinoma, two cutaneous melanoma.

The chain employs TRBV11-3 and TRBJ2-1; no clear D. The sequence was collected from an adult with an advanced solid tumor such as melanoma, head and neck, liver or kidney cancer. The material sequenced was CD4+ or CD8+ T cells sorted from blood, taken in a trial of the OX40 agonist ivuxolimab. The CDR3 DNA is TGTGCCAGCAGCTTAGATCCTTCTAGAGCTGAGCAGTTCTTC. This codes for CASSLDPSRAEQFF. The full variable domain, in which reference TRBV11-3 and TRBJ2-1 provide the parts outside the CDR3, is EAGVVQSPRYKIIEKKQPVAFWCNPISGHNTLYWYLQNLGQGPELLIRYENEEAVDDSQLPKDRFSAERLKGVDSTLKIQPAELGDSAVYLCASSLDPSRAEQFFGPGTRLTVL.